This paragraph reports one T cell receptor beta chain. These data belong to a study of blood T cell repertoires in COVID-19. Turning to the study itself: Collection of acute and convalescent COVID-19 samples took place in the United States, Italy and Spain.

Per the original data handling: Reference gene primer amplification gave estimated nucleated cell counts. Some clones are missing from TCRdb's copy, which holds only in-frame ones; the method was immunoSEQ multiplex PCR. Clonal size and the V and J genes are those of that table, whereas D and trimming came from the DNA. The table has about 150,000 clones, about 80% seen once. The CDR3 totals 16 residues. The germline gives CDR1 LGHDT, CDR2 YNNKEL (reference sequence). The junction had 7 bases not matched to a gene; V was cut back by 0 bases and J by 6 bases. The clonotype comes from a man between 60 and 75 years old with acute or convalescent COVID-19. The specimen was peripheral blood. The chain couples TRBV3-1 (or the pseudogene TRBV3-2) to TRBJ2-1, with TRBD2 matching 8 bases. CDR3 bases: TGTGCCAGCAGCCAAGATGCTAGCGGGCTAGTCAATGAGCAGTTCTTC. Its protein is CASSQDASGLVNEQFF.